The 25 T cell receptor beta chains given below trace back to one sample, sequenced in a study of blood T cell repertoires in COVID-19. The data were produced by immunoSEQ multiplex PCR, yet TCRdb's version contains in-frame clones alone and is incomplete. Of 150,000 or so clones in the sample, 75% to 90% were seen once. Material: peripheral blood. These receptors came from a man aged 18 to 29 with COVID-19, enrolled during active disease.

V usage is TRBV5-5 and J usage is TRBJ2-1, with TRBD2 matching over 9 bases. The CDR3 has 17 amino acids. Germline V gene lookup returns CDR1 SGHKS and CDR2 YYEKEE (reference sequence). V trimming: 3 bases; J trimming: 2 bases; junction bases outside the gene matches: 9. The CDR3 coding sequence is TGTGCCAGCAGCTCCCTCCAACTAGCGGGCACCTACAATGAGCAGTTCTTC. This translates into CASSSLQLAGTYNEQFF.

CDR3 coding DNA: TGTGCCAGCTGCCCGGTGAGCTCCTACAATGAGCAGTTCTTC. This encodes CASCPVSSYNEQFF. The chain uses TRBV18 and TRBJ2-1; D is unclear. The CDR3 consists of 14 residues. Per germline, CDR1 KGHSH and CDR2 LQKENI. V shed 7 bases and J shed 0 bases, with 10 bases lying between them.

As regards this clone: The sample holds other DNA sequences that translate to the same CDR3. J is TRBJ2-7 and V is TRBV6-2 or TRBV6-3; D is unclear. Between the trimmed V and J ends, which lost 2 bases and 2 bases, there was a span of 4 bases. The germline V gene encodes CDR1 MNHEY and CDR2 SVGEGT. This CDR3 is built from 12 residues. The CDR3 sequence: CASSYPAYEQYF. The CDR3 DNA is TGTGCCAGCAGTTACCCGGCCTACGAGCAGTACTTC.

The rearrangement links TRBV30 to TRBJ2-7, with D possibly TRBD1 on 5 matching bases. Germline loops: CDR1 GTSNPN, CDR2 SVGIG (reference sequence). V was shortened by 4 bases and J by 2 bases, with 6 bases between the two germline ends. The length of the CDR3 is 11 residues. CDR3 DNA: TGTGCCTGGAAGGGGCCCTACGAGCAGTACTTC. Translated, it gives CAWKGPYEQYF.

This clone was recorded once. CDR3 nucleotide sequence: TGTGCCAGCAGTTACCCTCAGACAGGGCGCCAAAACATTCAGTACTTC. Its protein is CASSYPQTGRQNIQYF. The rearrangement links TRBV6-2 or TRBV6-3 to TRBJ2-4, with 7 bases fitting TRBD1. Germline loops: CDR1 MNHEY, CDR2 SVGEGT. This CDR3 region has 16 residues. The J segment lost 5 bases and the V segment lost 2 bases, leaving 9 bases of the junction unmatched.

CDR3 sequence reads: CATSGDRVETDTQYF. CDR3 in DNA: TGTGCCACCAGCGGGGACAGGGTAGAGACAGATACGCAGTATTTT. The genes are TRBV15 and TRBJ2-3, with 9 bases aligning to TRBD1. V dropped 5 bases and J dropped 3; count of bases not matched to a gene: 6. Germline CDR1 and CDR2: LNHNV and YYDKDF (reference sequence). The CDR3 is 15 amino acids.

The V gene is TRBV9, the J gene TRBJ2-2; TRBD2 aligns across 14 bases. The CDR3 spans 16 residues. The ends lost 4 bases at V and 6 bases at J; junction bases unmatched: 5. Germline lookup yields CDR1 SGDLS and CDR2 YYNGEE. The CDR3 coding sequence is TGTGCCAGCAGCCACGGACTAGCGGGAGGAGCCGGGGAGCTGTTTTTT. Its protein is CASSHGLAGGAGELFF. Full variable domain (remainder filled in from reference TRBV9 and TRBJ2-2): DSGVTQTPKHLITATGQRVTLRCSPRSGDLSVYWYQQSLDQGLQFLIQYYNGEERAKGNILERFSAQQFPDLHSELNLSSLELGDSALYFCASSHGLAGGAGELFFGEGSRLTVL.

This chain connects TRBV28 to TRBJ2-1; D not resolved. This CDR3 is built from 11 residues. Per germline, CDR1 MDHEN and CDR2 SYDVKM. V lost 3 bases to trimming and J lost 8 bases, with 5 bases between them. The CDR3 coding sequence is TGTGCCAGCAGTTTCCCTGATGAGCAGTTCTTC. Its protein is CASSFPDEQFF.

The chain employs TRBV18 and TRBJ2-3, with D possibly matching TRBD1 (6 bases). With 3 bases removed from V and 0 bases from J, the gap between germline ends came to 10 bases. This CDR3 spans 15 amino acids. Germline V lookup: CDR1 KGHSH, CDR2 LQKENI. CDR3: CASSPLGASTDTQYF. For the CDR3, the DNA is TGTGCCAGCTCACCTCTGGGGGCCAGCACAGATACGCAGTATTTT.

This chain connects TRBV6-2 or TRBV6-3 to TRBJ2-3; D might be TRBD2 (7 bases). This CDR3 comprises 16 residues. Between the trimmed V and J ends, which lost 4 bases and 3 bases, there was a span of 17 bases. Germline V CDR1 and CDR2: MNHEY, SVGEGT. The CDR3 region is CASSSPPGEGTDTQYF. As DNA, the CDR3 is TGTGCCAGCAGTTCCCCACCAGGGGAGGGGACAGATACGCAGTATTTT.

This sequence joins TRBV20-1 and TRBJ2-1; D remains unclear. The CDR3 has 10 amino acids. V dropped 5 bases and J dropped 9 bases, with 8 bases sitting between them. From germline, CDR1 is DFQATT and CDR2 SNEGSKA (reference sequence). The CDR3 loop reads CSAELSEQFF. CDR3 DNA sequence: TGCAGTGCTGAACTAAGTGAGCAGTTCTTC.

This chain links TRBV30 with TRBJ1-5, with 9 bases aligning to TRBD1. The junction had 11 bases not matched to a gene; V was cut back by 2 bases and J by 3 bases. Per germline, CDR1 GTSNPN and CDR2 SVGIG (reference sequence). The CDR3 covers 17 residues. The CDR3 bases are TGTGCCTGGAGTTCCGGACAGGGGATTGGAGTCAATCAGCCCCAGCATTTT. Translated, it gives CAWSSGQGIGVNQPQHF.

The chain combines TRBV28 with TRBJ2-1, with D uncertain. Trimming removed 10 bases from V and 0 bases from J, with 10 bases in between. CDR1 is MDHEN, CDR2 SYDVKM, per germline. This CDR3 has 13 amino acids. In DNA, the CDR3 is TGTGCCACCCTGGCTAGCTCCTACAATGAGCAGTTCTTC. This encodes CATLASSYNEQFF.

The chain recombines TRBV7-9 with TRBJ1-5, with TRBD1 matching over 7 bases. V was clipped by 5 bases and J by 6 bases; unmatched bases: 4. The CDR3 has 13 residues. Germline CDR1 is SEHNR and CDR2 is FQNEAQ (reference sequence). CDR3 nucleotide sequence: TGTGCCAGCAGCACACAGGGGAGTCAGCCCCAGCATTTT. It specifies CASSTQGSQPQHF.

The V gene is TRBV9, the J gene TRBJ2-1; 9 bases match TRBD2. Germline CDR1 is SGDLS and CDR2 is YYNGEE. V gave up 5 bases and J gave up 8 bases; unmatched junction bases: 8. This CDR3 spans 14 amino acids. This CDR3 is CASRGAGGMDEQFF. CDR3 sequence (DNA): TGTGCCAGCAGGGGAGCGGGAGGTATGGATGAGCAGTTCTTC.

The rearrangement joins TRBV6-5 to TRBJ2-7, with 10 bases lining up with TRBD2. V dropped 6 bases and J dropped 4; count of bases not matched to a gene: 6. This CDR3 has 14 residues. Germline-derived CDR1 and CDR2 are MNHEY and SVGAGI. This CDR3 reads CASSYSGGWYEQYF. The DNA for the CDR3 is TGTGCCAGCAGCTATAGCGGGGGGTGGTACGAGCAGTACTTC.

On this clone: Sequence at one end of the junction differs from germline and may be a read error. J is TRBJ1-4 and V is TRBV6-5; D is undetermined. Germline V gives CDR1 MNHEY, CDR2 SVGAGI. This CDR3 has 12 residues. CDR3 amino acids: CASRDYKGKLLF. CDR3 coding DNA: TGTGCCAGCAGGGACTACAAGGGAAAACTGCTTTTT.

The chain uses TRBV30 and TRBJ2-5; weak D call: TRBD1 (6 bases). Trimming took off 4 bases at V and 3 bases at J, with 15 bases between the two ends. Germline V gives CDR1 GTSNPN, CDR2 SVGIG (reference sequence). This CDR3 comprises 14 residues. The CDR3 reads CAWNEQGFEETQYF. Here the CDR3 DNA reads TGTGCCTGGAATGAACAGGGTTTTGAAGAGACCCAGTACTTC. The full variable domain, rest sourced from reference TRBV30 and TRBJ2-5, is SQTIHQWPATLVQPVGSPLSLECTVEGTSNPNLYWYRQAAGRGLQLLFYSVGIGQISSEVPQNLSASRPQDRQFILSSKKLLLSDSGFYLCAWNEQGFEETQYFGPGTRLLVL.

The chain carries TRBV3-1 (or the pseudogene TRBV3-2) and TRBJ1-6; TRBD1 is a possible D gene (5 bases). The CDR3 is made up of 16 amino acids. V was trimmed by 5 bases and J by 5 bases, leaving 16 bases between them. Looked up from germline, CDR1 is LGHDT and CDR2 is YNNKEL (reference sequence). Written as DNA, the CDR3 is TGTGCCAGCAGCTCCAGGGAAGGCCGAGATAATTCACCCCTCCACTTT. As protein: CASSSREGRDNSPLHF.

The table lists this clone with many counts. The CDR3 DNA is TGTGCCAGCACTAGCACCGTAGAGCAGTACTTC. This gives the protein CASTSTVEQYF. The chain couples TRBV2 to TRBJ2-7; possibly TRBD2 for D (5 bases). Germline V gene lookup returns CDR1 SNHLY and CDR2 FYNNEI. The CDR3 is 11 amino acids. V was trimmed by 7 bases and J by 7 bases, leaving 11 bases between them.

The chain employs TRBV3-1 (or the pseudogene TRBV3-2) and TRBJ2-1, with 12 nucleotides matching TRBD2. With V trimmed by 1 base and J by 6 bases, 1 base remained unmatched. This CDR3 comprises 15 residues. The germline V gene encodes CDR1 LGHDT and CDR2 YNNKEL (reference sequence). This chain's CDR3 is CASSQGTSGVNEQFF. The CDR3 bases are TGTGCCAGCAGCCAAGGGACTAGCGGGGTCAATGAGCAGTTCTTC.

This chain links TRBV27 with TRBJ2-6, with TRBD1 matching over 7 bases. V gave up 8 bases and J gave up 2 bases; unmatched junction bases: 0. The germline V gene has CDR1 MNHEY and CDR2 SMNVEV (reference sequence). The length of the CDR3 is 13 residues. The CDR3 here is CASGQAGANVLTF. The CDR3 DNA reads as TGTGCCAGCGGACAGGCTGGGGCCAACGTCCTGACTTTC.

The genes are TRBV4-3 and TRBJ2-7, with 8 bases matching TRBD2. V was pared by 1 base and J by 7 bases, with 3 bases of the junction left unmatched. In germline, CDR1 is LGHNA, CDR2 YSLEER. CDR3 length: 13 residues. In DNA form, the CDR3 reads TGCGCCAGCAGCCAAGTTTTAGCGGGGGAGCAGTACTTC. Its protein is CASSQVLAGEQYF.

The chain carries TRBV5-1 and TRBJ2-7; 7 bases agree with TRBD2. The CDR3 is 15 amino acids. J was trimmed by 7 bases and V by 3 bases; bases with no gene match: 13. Looked up from germline, CDR1 is SGHRS and CDR2 is YFSETQ. This CDR3 reads CASSSQRAGVEEQYF. CDR3 bases: TGCGCCAGCAGCTCCCAGAGGGCGGGAGTAGAAGAGCAGTACTTC.

This rearrangement joins TRBV19 to TRBJ2-3, with 7 bases lining up with TRBD2. The germline V gene has CDR1 LNHDA and CDR2 SQIVND (reference sequence). J lost 2 bases, V lost 10 bases, and 9 bases had no gene match. The CDR3 spans 14 residues. In nucleotides, the CDR3 is TGTGCCACCCGAGTGGCGGGGGACACAGATACGCAGTATTTT. Amino acid sequence: CATRVAGDTDTQYF.